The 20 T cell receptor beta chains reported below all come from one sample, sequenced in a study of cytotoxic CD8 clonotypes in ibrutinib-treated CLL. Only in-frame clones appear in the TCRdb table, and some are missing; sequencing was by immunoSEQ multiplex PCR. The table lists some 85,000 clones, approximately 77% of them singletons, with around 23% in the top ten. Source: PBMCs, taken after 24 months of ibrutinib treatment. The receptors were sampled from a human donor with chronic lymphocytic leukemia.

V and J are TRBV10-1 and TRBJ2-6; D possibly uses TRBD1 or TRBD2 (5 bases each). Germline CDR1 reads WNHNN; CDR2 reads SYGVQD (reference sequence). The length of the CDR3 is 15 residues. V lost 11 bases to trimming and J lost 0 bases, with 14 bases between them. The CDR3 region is CAGRDGPSGANVLTF. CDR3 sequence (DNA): TGCGCCGGCCGGGACGGACCCTCTGGGGCCAACGTCCTGACTTTC.

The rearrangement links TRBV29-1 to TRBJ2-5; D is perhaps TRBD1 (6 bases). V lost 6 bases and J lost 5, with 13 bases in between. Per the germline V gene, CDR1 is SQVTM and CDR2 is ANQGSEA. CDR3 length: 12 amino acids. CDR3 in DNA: TGCAGCGTCGCCAGGGGCGGGGAGACCCAGTACTTC. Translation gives CSVARGGETQYF.

The CDR3 reads CASSKGGSGTGELFF. As DNA, the CDR3 is TGTGCCAGCAGCAAGGGCGGGAGTGGCACCGGGGAGCTGTTTTTT. The rearrangement joins TRBV7-2 to TRBJ2-2; 7 bases align to TRBD2. The CDR3 has 15 amino acids. CDR1 and CDR2 from the germline V gene are SGHTA and FQGNSA. V dropped 5 bases and J dropped 4; count of bases not matched to a gene: 7.

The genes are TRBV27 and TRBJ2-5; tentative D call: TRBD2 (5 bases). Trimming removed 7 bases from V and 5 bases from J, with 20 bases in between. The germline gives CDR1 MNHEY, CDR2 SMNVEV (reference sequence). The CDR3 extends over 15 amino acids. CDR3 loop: CASKEGRTLRETQYF. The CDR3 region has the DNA TGTGCCAGCAAAGAGGGCCGCACCTTGCGGGAGACCCAGTACTTC.

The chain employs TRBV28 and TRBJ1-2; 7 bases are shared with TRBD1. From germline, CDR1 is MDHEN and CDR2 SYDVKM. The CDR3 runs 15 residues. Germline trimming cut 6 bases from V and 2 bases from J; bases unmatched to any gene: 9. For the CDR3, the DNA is TGTGCCAGCAGGTGGTGGTCGGGACAGAACTATGGCTACACCTTC. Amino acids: CASRWWSGQNYGYTF.

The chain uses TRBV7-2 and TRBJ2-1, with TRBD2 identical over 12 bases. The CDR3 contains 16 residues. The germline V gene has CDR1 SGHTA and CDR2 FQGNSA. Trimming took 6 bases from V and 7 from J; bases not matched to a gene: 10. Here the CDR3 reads CASSPTSGGFMNEQFF. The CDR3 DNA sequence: TGTGCCAGCAGTCCAACTAGCGGGGGGTTCATGAATGAGCAGTTCTTC.

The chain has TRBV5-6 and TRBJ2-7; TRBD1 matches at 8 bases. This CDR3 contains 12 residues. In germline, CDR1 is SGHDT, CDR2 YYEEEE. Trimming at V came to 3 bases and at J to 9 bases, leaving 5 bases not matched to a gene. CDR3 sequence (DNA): TGTGCCAGCAGCTCACCGACAGGGGTGCAGTACTTC. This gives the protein CASSSPTGVQYF. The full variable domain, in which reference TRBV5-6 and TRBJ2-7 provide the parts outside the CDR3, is DAGVTQSPTHLIKTRGQQVTLRCSPKSGHDTVSWYQQALGQGPQFIFQYYEEEERQRGNFPDRFSGHQFPNYSSELNVNALLLGDSALYLCASSSPTGVQYFGPGTRLTVT.

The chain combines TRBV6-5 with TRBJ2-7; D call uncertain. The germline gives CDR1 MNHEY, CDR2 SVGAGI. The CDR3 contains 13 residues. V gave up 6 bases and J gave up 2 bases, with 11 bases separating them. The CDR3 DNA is TGTGCCAGCAGCCTATCCCGGACCTACGAGCAGTACTTC. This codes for CASSLSRTYEQYF.

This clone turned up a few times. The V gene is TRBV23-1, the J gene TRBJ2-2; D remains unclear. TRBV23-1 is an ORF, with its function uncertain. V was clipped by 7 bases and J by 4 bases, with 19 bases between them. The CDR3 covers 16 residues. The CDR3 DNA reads TGCGCCAGCACCCCCACGCACGGCCAACCCACCGGGGAGCTGTTTTTT. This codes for CASTPTHGQPTGELFF.

The CDR3 protein is CASSSGEVGQQETQYF. Written as DNA, the CDR3 is TGTGCCAGCAGCTCGGGGGAGGTGGGACAGCAAGAGACCCAGTACTTC. This chain links TRBV28 with TRBJ2-5; possibly TRBD1 for D (7 bases). V was trimmed by 6 bases and J by 2 bases, leaving 19 bases between them. The CDR3 contains 16 residues. Germline CDR1 MDHEN, CDR2 SYDVKM.

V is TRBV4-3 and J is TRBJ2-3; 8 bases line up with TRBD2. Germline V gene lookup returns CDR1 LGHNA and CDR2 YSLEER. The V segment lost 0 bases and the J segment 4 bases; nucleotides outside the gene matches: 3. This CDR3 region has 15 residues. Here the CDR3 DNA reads TGCGCCAGCAGCCAAGAAAGCGGGGGAGCAGATACGCAGTATTTT. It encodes CASSQESGGADTQYF.

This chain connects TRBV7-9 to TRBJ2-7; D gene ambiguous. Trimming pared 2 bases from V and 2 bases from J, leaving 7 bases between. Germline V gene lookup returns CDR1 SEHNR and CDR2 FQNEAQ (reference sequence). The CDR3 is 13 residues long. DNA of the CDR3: TGTGCCAGCAGCTTAACGAAACCCTACGAGCAGTACTTC. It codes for CASSLTKPYEQYF.

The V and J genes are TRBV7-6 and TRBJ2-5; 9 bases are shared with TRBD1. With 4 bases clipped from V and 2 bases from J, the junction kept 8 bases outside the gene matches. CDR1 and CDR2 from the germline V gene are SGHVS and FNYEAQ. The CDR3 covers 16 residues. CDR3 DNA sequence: TGTGCCAGCAGCTACCAGACAGGGGGTCTACAAGAGACCCAGTACTTC. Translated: CASSYQTGGLQETQYF.

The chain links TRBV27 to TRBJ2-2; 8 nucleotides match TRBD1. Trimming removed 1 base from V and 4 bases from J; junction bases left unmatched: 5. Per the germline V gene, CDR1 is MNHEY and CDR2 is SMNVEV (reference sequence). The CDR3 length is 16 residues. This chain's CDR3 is CASSLLGQGITGELFF. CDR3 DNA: TGTGCCAGCAGTTTATTAGGACAGGGAATCACCGGGGAGCTGTTTTTT.

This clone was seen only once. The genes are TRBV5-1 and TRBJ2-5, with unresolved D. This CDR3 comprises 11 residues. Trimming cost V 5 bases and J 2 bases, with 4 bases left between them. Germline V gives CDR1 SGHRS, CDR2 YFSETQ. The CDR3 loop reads CASREQETQYF. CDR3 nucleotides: TGCGCCAGCAGGGAGCAAGAGACCCAGTACTTC.

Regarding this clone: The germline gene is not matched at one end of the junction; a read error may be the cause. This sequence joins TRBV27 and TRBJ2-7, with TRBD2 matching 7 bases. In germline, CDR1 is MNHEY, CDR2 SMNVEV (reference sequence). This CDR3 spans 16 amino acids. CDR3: CASSVSSGAASYEQYF. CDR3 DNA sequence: TGTGCCAGCAGTGTATCGAGCGGGGCGGCCTCCTACGAGCAGTACTTC.

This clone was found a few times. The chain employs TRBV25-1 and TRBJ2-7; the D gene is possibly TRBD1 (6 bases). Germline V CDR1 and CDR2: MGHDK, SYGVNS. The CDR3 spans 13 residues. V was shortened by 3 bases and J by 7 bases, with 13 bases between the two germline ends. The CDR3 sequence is CASSDGARGEQYF. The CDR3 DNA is TGTGCCAGCAGTGACGGGGCCAGGGGAGAGCAGTACTTC.

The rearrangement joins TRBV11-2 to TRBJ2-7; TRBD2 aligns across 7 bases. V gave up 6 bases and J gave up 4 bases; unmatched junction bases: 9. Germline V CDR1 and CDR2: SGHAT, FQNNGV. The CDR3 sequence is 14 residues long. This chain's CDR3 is CASSDSMGGYEQYF. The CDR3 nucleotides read TGTGCCAGCAGTGATTCGATGGGGGGGTACGAGCAGTACTTC.

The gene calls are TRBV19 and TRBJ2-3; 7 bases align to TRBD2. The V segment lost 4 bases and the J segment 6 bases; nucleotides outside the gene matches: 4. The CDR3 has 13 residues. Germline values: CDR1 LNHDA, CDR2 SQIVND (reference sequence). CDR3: CASSSGSGDTQYF. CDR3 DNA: TGTGCCAGTAGTAGCGGGAGTGGGGATACGCAGTATTTT.

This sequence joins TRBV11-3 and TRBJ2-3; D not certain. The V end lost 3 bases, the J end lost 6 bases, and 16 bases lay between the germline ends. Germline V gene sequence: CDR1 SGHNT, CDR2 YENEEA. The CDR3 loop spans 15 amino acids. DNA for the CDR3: TGTGCCAGCAGCTTTTCCCCCGACCCGACCGATACGCAGTATTTT. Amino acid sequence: CASSFSPDPTDTQYF.